This T cell receptor (beta chain) was identified during a study of OX40 agonist ivuxolimab in advanced cancers. Whole-study context: Partial responses occurred in three patients (one hepatocellular carcinoma, two cutaneous melanoma). Study-wide points: On average, CD8+ T cells had more expanded clones than CD4+.

V was trimmed by 5 bases and J by 4 bases, leaving 19 bases between them. Germline values: CDR1 MDHEN, CDR2 SYDVKM. The CDR3 length is 16 residues. TCRdb's table, derived via immunoSEQ multiplex PCR, lists solely in-frame clones and lacks some. The data show about 50,000 clones, with 80% to 95% seen just once and roughly 6.2% held by the top ten. On this clone itself: Antigen specificity is unknown.

The receptor was isolated from an adult with an advanced solid tumor such as melanoma, head and neck, liver or kidney cancer. The material sequenced was CD4+ or CD8+ T cells sorted from blood, taken in a trial of the OX40 agonist ivuxolimab. V is TRBV28 and J is TRBJ2-3; possibly TRBD1 for D (6 bases). CDR3 region: CASSQTIQGTADTQYF. The DNA of the CDR3 is TGTGCCAGCAGTCAAACTATACAGGGCACGGCAGATACGCAGTATTTT.